Following are 23 T cell receptor beta chains from one sample sequenced in a study of regulatory dendritic cells for organ transplantation. Antigens for these TCRs are unknown. CFSE-labeled sorted T cells met regulatory or mature dendritic cells for 4 to 6 days. Profiling relied on immunoSEQ multiplex PCR, and the TCRdb table lists in-frame clones only, not all of them. The sample records around 13,000 clones, nearly 80% being singletons. The material sequenced was naive CD8+ T cells from blood cultured with regulatory dendritic cells. As for subset: CD45RA+ naive T cells. The receptors shown here come from a human donor in good health.

The chain links TRBV27 to TRBJ2-3, with a possible D match to TRBD2 (7 bases). Per the germline V gene, CDR1 is MNHEY and CDR2 is SMNVEV (reference sequence). Trimming stripped 6 bases from V and 4 bases from J, with 17 bases between. The CDR3 sequence is 15 residues long. CDR3: CASRNGGLASDTQYF. The CDR3 coding sequence is TGTGCCAGCAGAAACGGGGGGCTAGCGTCAGATACGCAGTATTTT.

V gene TRBV13 combines with J gene TRBJ1-2, with 7 nucleotides matching TRBD1. Trimming removed 3 bases from V and 6 bases from J; junction bases left unmatched: 10. Germline values: CDR1 PRHDT, CDR2 FYEKMQ (reference sequence). There are 15 residues in the CDR3. The CDR3 here is CASSFGTVKLDGYTF. CDR3 in DNA: TGTGCCAGCAGCTTCGGGACAGTTAAACTTGATGGCTACACCTTC.

The table lists this clone with a count of one. The CDR3 loop is CASSTSPSVDSYEQYF. As DNA, the CDR3 is TGTGCCAGCAGCACTAGCCCTAGCGTCGATTCCTACGAGCAGTACTTC. This sequence joins TRBV9 and TRBJ2-7, with a possible D match to TRBD2 (6 bases). The CDR3 consists of 16 residues. The germline V gene has CDR1 SGDLS and CDR2 YYNGEE. Trimming shortened V by 4 bases and J by 1 base, and 18 bases separated the two germline ends. Drawing the rest from reference TRBV9 and TRBJ2-7, the complete variable domain is DSGVTQTPKHLITATGQRVTLRCSPRSGDLSVYWYQQSLDQGLQFLIQYYNGEERAKGNILERFSAQQFPDLHSELNLSSLELGDSALYFCASSTSPSVDSYEQYFGPGTRLTVT.

This clone ranks as medium-sized (0.01 to 0.1%). The chain is built from TRBV2 and TRBJ1-5, with 10 nucleotides matching TRBD1. From germline, CDR1 is SNHLY and CDR2 FYNNEI. Trimming took 6 bases from V and 8 from J; bases not matched to a gene: 4. The length of the CDR3 is 13 residues. The CDR3 nucleotides read TGTGCCAGCAGCGGGACAGGGGTTGAGCCCCAGCATTTT. It yields the protein CASSGTGVEPQHF.

This clone was observed a handful of times. The J gene is TRBJ1-1, the V gene TRBV10-3, with TRBD1 as a possible D gene (6 bases). Trimming shortened V by 0 bases and J by 3 bases, and 8 bases separated the two germline ends. Germline V gives CDR1 ENHRY, CDR2 SYGVKD. The CDR3 loop spans 14 amino acids. CDR3 sequence: CAISESQGHTEAFF. As DNA, the CDR3 is TGTGCCATCAGTGAGTCACAGGGACACACTGAAGCTTTCTTT.

The chain carries TRBV7-9 and TRBJ1-4; possibly TRBD1 for D (5 bases). The CDR3 has 14 residues. Trimming cost V 6 bases and J 5 bases, with 13 bases left between them. Germline V gene sequence: CDR1 SEHNR, CDR2 FQNEAQ (reference sequence). The CDR3 DNA reads TGTGCCAGCAGGACCTTCACAGGAAATGAAAAACTGTTTTTT. Protein sequence: CASRTFTGNEKLFF.

The chain joins TRBV2 to TRBJ2-1; 14 bases line up with TRBD2. Germline lookup yields CDR1 SNHLY and CDR2 FYNNEI. CDR3 length equals 16 residues. V was clipped by 6 bases and J by 4 bases; unmatched bases: 5. The CDR3 here is CASSGGTSGGYNEQFF. CDR3 DNA sequence: TGTGCCAGCAGCGGTGGGACTAGCGGGGGATACAATGAGCAGTTCTTC.

In this sample, this clone turned up a few times. The chain links TRBV7-2 to TRBJ2-7; D might be TRBD2 (5 bases). V was shortened by 1 base and J by 1 base, with 11 bases between the two germline ends. The CDR3 is 15 amino acids. Germline CDR1 SGHTA, CDR2 FQGNSA. The CDR3 is CASSLGLAGSYEQYF. The CDR3 coding sequence is TGTGCCAGCAGCTTAGGCCTAGCAGGATCCTACGAGCAGTACTTC.

The chain is built from TRBV6-1 and TRBJ1-5, with 7 bases fitting TRBD1. In germline, CDR1 is MNHNS, CDR2 SASEGT. Trimming cost V 1 base and J 0 bases; bases outside gene matches: 6. The CDR3 length is 17 residues. The CDR3 loop is CASSEDGQEYSNQPQHF. The CDR3 nucleotides read TGTGCCAGCAGTGAAGACGGACAGGAATATAGCAATCAGCCCCAGCATTTT.

V is TRBV6-6 and J is TRBJ1-4; unclear D gene. CDR1 is MNHNY and CDR2 is SVGAGI in the germline V gene (reference sequence). The germline V and J ends were trimmed by 2 bases and 15 bases, with 10 bases remaining between them. The CDR3 spans 11 residues. As DNA, the CDR3 is TGTGCCAGCAGTTACGCCCCGGAGGTGTTTTTT. Amino acid sequence: CASSYAPEVFF.

The V and J genes are TRBV9 and TRBJ1-1; D might be TRBD1 (5 bases). The CDR3 runs to 16 residues. V was trimmed by 0 bases and J by 1 base, leaving 13 bases between them. The germline V gene has CDR1 SGDLS and CDR2 YYNGEE. CDR3 sequence reads: CASSVAGSGKNTEAFF. The CDR3 coding sequence is TGTGCCAGCAGCGTAGCTGGATCAGGGAAGAACACTGAAGCTTTCTTT.

The rearrangement uses TRBV11-3 and TRBJ1-3; tentative D call: TRBD1 (6 bases). Trimming stripped 3 bases from V and 0 bases from J, with 9 bases between. Per germline, CDR1 SGHNT and CDR2 YENEEA. The length of the CDR3 is 15 residues. The CDR3 DNA reads as TGTGCCAGCAGCTTGGGGGACACCTCTGGAAACACCATATATTTT. Protein: CASSLGDTSGNTIYF.

V usage is TRBV6-4 and J usage is TRBJ2-1; 7 nucleotides align to TRBD2. This CDR3 has 17 residues. Germline V gene sequence: CDR1 MRHNA, CDR2 SNTAGT. V trimming: 8 bases; J trimming: 0 bases; junction bases outside the gene matches: 13. The DNA of the CDR3 is TGTGCCAGCTCCCTTTCCCCCGGGACTACCTCCTACAATGAGCAGTTCTTC. Amino acid sequence: CASSLSPGTTSYNEQFF.

The genes are TRBV5-1 and TRBJ2-1; 7 nucleotides agree with TRBD2. This CDR3 region has 17 residues. V gave up 4 bases and J gave up 0 bases; unmatched junction bases: 10. Per germline, CDR1 SGHRS and CDR2 YFSETQ. The DNA of the CDR3 is TGCGCCAGCAGCCCACGGCGCGGGGGAAGCTCCTACAATGAGCAGTTCTTC. It translates to CASSPRRGGSSYNEQFF.

This chain links TRBV6-1 with TRBJ2-1; D is perhaps TRBD1 (5 bases). The V end lost 4 bases, the J end lost 8 bases, and 9 bases lay between the germline ends. The CDR3 contains 12 residues. Germline CDR1 is MNHNS and CDR2 is SASEGT. The CDR3 loop is CASSGTGYEQFF. CDR3 sequence (DNA): TGTGCCAGCAGTGGTACAGGCTATGAGCAGTTCTTC.

This clone was counted a single time. The rearrangement uses TRBV7-9 and TRBJ1-2; a possible D gene is TRBD1 (6 bases). Deletions cut 5 bases from V and 4 bases from J, with 14 bases between. The CDR3 sequence is 14 residues long. Looked up from germline, CDR1 is SEHNR and CDR2 is FQNEAQ (reference sequence). As DNA, the CDR3 is TGTGCCAGCAGCCAAACGACAGGCTTCTATGGCTACACCTTC. Translated, it gives CASSQTTGFYGYTF.

The chain is built from TRBV6-4 and TRBJ1-2; the D is unclear. The CDR3 has 13 amino acids. Deletions cut 4 bases from V and 6 bases from J, with 12 bases between. CDR1 and CDR2 from the germline V gene are MRHNA and SNTAGT. This chain's CDR3 is CASSVWILDGYTF. CDR3 DNA: TGTGCCAGCAGTGTATGGATACTAGATGGCTACACCTTC.

The gene calls are TRBV9 and TRBJ2-1; D call uncertain. Germline V CDR1 and CDR2: SGDLS, YYNGEE. Trimming left V 4 bases short and J 7 bases short, with 15 bases between. The CDR3 totals 14 residues. The CDR3 nucleotides read TGTGCCAGCAGCCTAAGACTGGATTCAAATGAGCAGTTCTTC. It translates to CASSLRLDSNEQFF.

V usage is TRBV9 and J usage is TRBJ2-2; a possible D gene is TRBD2 (6 bases). Trimming shortened V by 5 bases and J by 5 bases, and 13 bases separated the two germline ends. The CDR3 is 14 residues long. Germline V lookup: CDR1 SGDLS, CDR2 YYNGEE. This CDR3 is CASRQEEGTGELFF. The CDR3 region has the DNA TGTGCCAGCAGACAAGAGGAGGGGACCGGGGAGCTGTTTTTT.

The chain employs TRBV27 and TRBJ2-5, with a possible D match to TRBD2 (6 bases). V lost 0 bases and J lost 10, with 6 bases in between. Per the germline V gene, CDR1 is MNHEY and CDR2 is SMNVEV (reference sequence). This CDR3 has 11 amino acids. Here the CDR3 DNA reads TGTGCCAGCAGTTTATCGACTAGCCAGTACTTC. Translated: CASSLSTSQYF.

The chain combines TRBV4-1 with TRBJ2-2; D is unresolved. Germline V gene data show CDR1 as MGHRA and CDR2 as YSYEKL. This CDR3 region has 15 residues. The V and J ends lost 0 bases and 6 bases respectively, with 11 bases between them. CDR3: CASSQDGSEAGELFF. In DNA form, the CDR3 reads TGCGCCAGCAGCCAAGATGGTTCTGAGGCCGGGGAGCTGTTTTTT.

This chain joins TRBV5-1 and TRBJ1-1; D is unresolved. Germline V gene lookup returns CDR1 SGHRS and CDR2 YFSETQ. Trimming left V 7 bases short and J 2 bases short, with 15 bases between. The CDR3 is 14 residues long. CDR3 coding DNA: TGCGCCAGCCTAGCCCCCCTAAGAAACACTGAAGCTTTCTTT. Amino acid sequence: CASLAPLRNTEAFF.

This clone showed up just once. The chain has TRBV10-3 and TRBJ2-5, with D uncertain. Germline-derived CDR1 and CDR2 are ENHRY and SYGVKD. Trimming took 3 bases from V and 13 from J, leaving 12 bases between them. The CDR3 loop spans 11 amino acids. CDR3 coding DNA: TGTGCCATCAGTGATTCTTTGCGGCTGTACTTC. It encodes CAISDSLRLYF.